The subject of this entry is one TCR beta chain. Per the germline V gene, CDR1 is DFQATT and CDR2 is SNEGSKA (reference sequence). The CDR3 extends over 18 amino acids. The V gene end was trimmed by 5 bases and the J gene end by 0 bases; junction bases not matched to a gene: 17. A second 7 to 11 cycle PCR used barcoded and J-beta primers. TCRdb reanalysed the 5' RACE reads using MiXCR and keeps one entry per CDR3 protein. This table holds approximately 800,000 distinct CDR3 sequences, 40% to 65% found once. The data are from a study of blood T cells in healthy people across ages. Total RNA extracted from each sample amounted to at least 5 micrograms.

This chain joins TRBV20-1 and TRBJ2-7; 9 bases agree with TRBD2. The sample was blood. This clonotype was sampled from an elderly man in good health. The CDR3 DNA is TGCAGTGCTTACCCTGTGAGGGGTCGCGGGAGGGACTCCTACGAGCAGTACTTC. Protein sequence: CSAYPVRGRGRDSYEQYF.